This T cell receptor (beta chain) was recovered during a study of blood T cells in healthy people across ages. Drawing of peripheral blood yielded ten milliliters from each donor. Whole-study results and caveats: Investigators treated diversity estimates from one million T cells as underestimates.

About this clonotype itself: Antigen: not known.

CDR1 is SQVTM and CDR2 is ANQGSEA in the germline V gene. V gave up 7 bases and J gave up 1 base, with 7 bases separating them. This CDR3 is 11 amino acids long. A sample-barcoded 5' primer and a J-beta primer mix were used in a second PCR of about 6 to 11 cycles. Sequencing of every sample gave 2.5 million or more CDR3-containing paired-end reads. Using its own MiXCR run on the 5' RACE reads, TCRdb lists one record per CDR3 protein. Of 790,000 or so distinct CDR3 sequences in the sample, 35% to 60% were seen once. J is TRBJ1-1 and V is TRBV29-1; D ambiguous. Sequenced material: blood. This clonotype was obtained from an elderly man in good health. CDR3 protein: CSGRKNTEAFF. For the CDR3, the DNA is TGCAGCGGGCGAAAGAACACTGAAGCTTTCTTT.